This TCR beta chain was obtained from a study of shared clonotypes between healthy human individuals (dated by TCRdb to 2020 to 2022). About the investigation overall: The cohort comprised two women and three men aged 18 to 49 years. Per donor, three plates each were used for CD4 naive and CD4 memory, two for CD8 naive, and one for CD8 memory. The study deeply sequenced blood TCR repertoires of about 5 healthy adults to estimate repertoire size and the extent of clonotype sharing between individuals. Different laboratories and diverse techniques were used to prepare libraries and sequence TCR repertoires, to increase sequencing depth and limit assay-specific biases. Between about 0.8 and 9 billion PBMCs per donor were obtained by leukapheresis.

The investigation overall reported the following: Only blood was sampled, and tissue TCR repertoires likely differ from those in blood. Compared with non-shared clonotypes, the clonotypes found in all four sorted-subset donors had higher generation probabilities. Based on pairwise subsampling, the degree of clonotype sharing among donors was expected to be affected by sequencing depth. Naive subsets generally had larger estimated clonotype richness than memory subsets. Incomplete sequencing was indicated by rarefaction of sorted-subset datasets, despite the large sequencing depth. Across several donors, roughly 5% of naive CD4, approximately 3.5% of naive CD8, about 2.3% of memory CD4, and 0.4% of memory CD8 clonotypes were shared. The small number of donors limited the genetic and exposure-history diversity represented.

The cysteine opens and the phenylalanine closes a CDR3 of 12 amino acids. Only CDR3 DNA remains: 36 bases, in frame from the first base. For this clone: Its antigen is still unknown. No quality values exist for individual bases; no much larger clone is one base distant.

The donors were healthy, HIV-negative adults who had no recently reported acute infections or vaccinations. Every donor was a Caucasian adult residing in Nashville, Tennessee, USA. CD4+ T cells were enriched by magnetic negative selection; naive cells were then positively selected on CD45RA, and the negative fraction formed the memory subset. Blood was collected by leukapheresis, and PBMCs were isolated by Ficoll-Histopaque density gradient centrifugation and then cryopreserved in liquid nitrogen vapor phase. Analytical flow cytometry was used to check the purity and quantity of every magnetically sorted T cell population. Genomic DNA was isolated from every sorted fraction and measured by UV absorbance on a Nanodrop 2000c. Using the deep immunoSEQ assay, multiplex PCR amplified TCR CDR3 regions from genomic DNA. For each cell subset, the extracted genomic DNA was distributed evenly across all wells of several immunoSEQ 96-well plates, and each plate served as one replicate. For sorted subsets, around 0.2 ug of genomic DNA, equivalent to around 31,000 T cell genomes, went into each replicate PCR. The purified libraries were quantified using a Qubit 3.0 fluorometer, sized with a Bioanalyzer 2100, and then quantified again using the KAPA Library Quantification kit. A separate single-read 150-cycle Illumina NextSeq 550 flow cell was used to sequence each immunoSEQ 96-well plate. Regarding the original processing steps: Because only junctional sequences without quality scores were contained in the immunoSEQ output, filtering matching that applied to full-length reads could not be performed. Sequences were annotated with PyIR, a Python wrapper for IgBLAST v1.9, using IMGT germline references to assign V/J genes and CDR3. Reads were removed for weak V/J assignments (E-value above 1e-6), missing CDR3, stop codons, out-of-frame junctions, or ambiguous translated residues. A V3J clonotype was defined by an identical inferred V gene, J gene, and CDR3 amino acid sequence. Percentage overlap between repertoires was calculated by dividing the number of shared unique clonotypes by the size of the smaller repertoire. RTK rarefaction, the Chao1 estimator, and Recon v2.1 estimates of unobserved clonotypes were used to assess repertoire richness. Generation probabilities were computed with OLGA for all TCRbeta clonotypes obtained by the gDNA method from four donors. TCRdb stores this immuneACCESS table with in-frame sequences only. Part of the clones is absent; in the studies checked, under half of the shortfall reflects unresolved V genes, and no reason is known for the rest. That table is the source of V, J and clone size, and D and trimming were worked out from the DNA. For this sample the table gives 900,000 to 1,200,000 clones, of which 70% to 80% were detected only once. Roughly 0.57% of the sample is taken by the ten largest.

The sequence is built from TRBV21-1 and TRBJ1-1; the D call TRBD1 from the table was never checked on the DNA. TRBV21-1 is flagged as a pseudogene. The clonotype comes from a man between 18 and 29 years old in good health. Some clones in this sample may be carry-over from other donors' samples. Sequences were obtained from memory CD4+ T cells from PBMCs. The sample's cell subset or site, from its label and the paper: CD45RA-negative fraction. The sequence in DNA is TGTGCCAAAGGGGACAGTCACACTGAAGCTTTCTTT. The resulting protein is CAKGDSHTEAFF.